The subject of this entry is one T cell receptor beta chain. The sample comes from a study of blood T cells in healthy people across ages. About the research overall: Template switching retrieved approximately one barcoded beta molecule for each two T cells.

The CDR3 runs 16 residues. Germline V CDR1 and CDR2: MGHRA, YSYEKL. Trimming removed 2 bases from V and 6 bases from J, with 20 bases in between. Per sample, at least 5 micrograms of total RNA were extracted. A sample-barcoded 5' primer and a J-beta primer mix were used in a second PCR of roughly 6 to 11 cycles. Every sample gave at least 2.5 million paired-end reads containing CDR3. TCRdb reanalysed the 5' RACE reads using MiXCR and keeps one entry per CDR3 protein. The sample records 1,500,000 or so distinct CDR3 sequences, approximately 39% being singletons. This TCR was recovered from a woman between 18 and 30 years old in good health. The sample consisted of blood. This chain joins TRBV4-1 and TRBJ2-7, with D tentatively TRBD1 (5 bases). This CDR3 is CASSQRASPGSGEQYF. The CDR3 DNA is TGCGCCAGCAGCCAACGAGCGTCCCCAGGGTCTGGCGAGCAGTACTTC.